The clone carrying this TCR beta chain was detected ten times or more. Its antigen is unknown. The entry originates in a study of T cells after posttransplantation cyclophosphamide. Profiling relied on immunoSEQ multiplex PCR, and the TCRdb table lists in-frame clones only, not all of them. Recorded here are around 7,000 clones, none singletons. Study-wide points: Skin or GI-infiltrating T cells shared few TRB sequences with blood.

Treatment was busulfan-fludarabine conditioning, a marrow graft, and cyclophosphamide on days +3 and +4. Germline CDR1 and CDR2: MNHEY and SMNVEV (reference sequence). The CDR3 is 15 amino acids. Deletions cut 1 base from V and 1 base from J, with 11 bases between. The TCR was taken from a female patient aged 50-65 years who received an allogeneic stem cell transplant from an unrelated donor, was CMV-positive, and had acute GVHD only. T cells may partly derive from the graft donor. Sequenced here: PBMCs, sampled after allogeneic stem cell transplant with posttransplant cyclophosphamide. This chain connects TRBV27 to TRBJ2-7; D is perhaps TRBD2 (6 bases). The CDR3 loop reads CASSLFPGRSYEQYF. CDR3 nucleotides: TGTGCCAGCAGTTTATTCCCGGGGAGGTCCTACGAGCAGTACTTC.